These 9 T cell receptor beta chains came from one sample sequenced in a study of metastatic and nonmetastatic thyroid tumors. TCRdb recomputed clones from the PCR reads via MiXCR. Here the sample spans tens of thousands of clones, approximately 20% being singletons. None of the patients had undergone any treatment ahead of thyroid surgery. Material: adjacent normal tissue. The receptors come from a female donor with papillary thyroid cancer or a benign thyroid nodule (not recorded which). Some clones in this sample may be carry-over from other donors' samples.

This clone has at least ten counts. The chain combines TRBV6-1 with TRBJ1-5; D remains ambiguous. Trimming cost V 5 bases and J 7 bases, with 21 bases left between them. CDR1 is MNHNS and CDR2 is SASEGT in the germline V gene. CDR3 size: 16 residues. The chain's CDR3 is CASSPHSAYWSQPQHF. Written as DNA, the CDR3 is TGTGCCAGCAGTCCCCATAGCGCATATTGGAGCCAGCCCCAGCATTTT.

This clone appeared many times. The chain joins TRBV20-1 to TRBJ1-1; D remains unclear. CDR3 size: 15 residues. Germline V gene sequence: CDR1 DFQATT, CDR2 SNEGSKA (reference sequence). The V gene lost 3 bases and the J gene lost 4 bases, with 18 bases spanning the gap. DNA of the CDR3: TGCAGTGCTAGCTCTTCGTCAGTGCGAACCACTGAAGCTTTCTTT. Protein product: CSASSSSVRTTEAFF.

The chain couples TRBV20-1 to TRBJ1-6; D ambiguous. Per the germline V gene, CDR1 is DFQATT and CDR2 is SNEGSKA (reference sequence). V lost 6 bases to trimming and J lost 0 bases, with 12 bases between them. CDR3 length: 15 residues. The CDR3 DNA reads as TGCAGTGCCAGTGGGCCGAGCTCCTATAATTCACCCCTCCACTTT. It specifies CSASGPSSYNSPLHF.

This chain links TRBV6-2 or TRBV6-3 with TRBJ2-2; D is unresolved. Trimming shortened V by 9 bases and J by 7 bases, and 6 bases separated the two germline ends. CDR1 and CDR2 (germline): MNHEY, SVGEGT. This CDR3 comprises 10 residues. The DNA of the CDR3 is TGTGCCAGTCGTGACGGGGAGCTGTTTTTT. Translation gives CASRDGELFF.

A few counts support this clone. The chain has TRBV12-3 or TRBV12-4 and TRBJ2-3, with D perhaps matching TRBD1 or TRBD2 (6 bases each). Trimming took 4 bases from V and 1 from J, leaving 12 bases between them. The CDR3 runs 15 residues. CDR3 nucleotide sequence: TGTGCCAGCAGTTCTGGGGGGCTTGGCACAGATACGCAGTATTTT. It encodes CASSSGGLGTDTQYF.

The rearrangement uses TRBV6-1 and TRBJ2-5; TRBD2 aligns across 10 bases. V was pared by 7 bases and J by 7 bases, with 15 bases of the junction left unmatched. The CDR3 totals 16 residues. Per the germline V gene, CDR1 is MNHNS and CDR2 is SASEGT. This CDR3 reads CASTSASGGGGGTQYF. CDR3 DNA: TGTGCCAGCACGTCGGCTAGCGGGGGAGGGGGAGGGACCCAGTACTTC.

The rearrangement joins TRBV20-1 to TRBJ2-3; a possible D gene is TRBD2 (5 bases). V was clipped by 8 bases and J by 5 bases, with 17 bases between them. The CDR3 runs to 13 residues. Germline V gives CDR1 DFQATT, CDR2 SNEGSKA (reference sequence). The CDR3 sequence: CSCPSGSEDTQYF. The CDR3 DNA follows: TGCAGTTGTCCTAGTGGGAGTGAAGATACGCAGTATTTT.

There are many counts of this clone. J is TRBJ1-2 and V is TRBV2; weak D call: TRBD1 (5 bases). Deletions cut 6 bases from V and 2 bases from J, with 16 bases between. This CDR3 contains 15 residues. In germline, CDR1 is SNHLY, CDR2 FYNNEI. In DNA form, the CDR3 reads TGTGCCAGCAGAGATCAGGGTCTTGGAAACTATGGCTACACCTTC. It encodes CASRDQGLGNYGYTF. Full variable domain (remainder filled in from reference TRBV2 and TRBJ1-2): EPEVTQTPSHQVTQMGQEVILRCVPISNHLYFYWYRQILGQKVEFLVSFYNNEISEKSEIFDDQFSVERPDGSNFTLKIRSTKLEDSAMYFCASRDQGLGNYGYTFGSGTRLTVV.

Turning to this clone: Sequence at one end of the junction differs from germline and may be a read error. This sequence joins TRBV10-3 and TRBJ1-1; 10 nucleotides agree with TRBD1. The CDR3 runs to 14 residues. Germline CDR1 reads ENHRY; CDR2 reads SYGVKD. This CDR3 reads CANAAGTGVTEDFF. The CDR3 DNA is TGTGCCAACGCCGCAGGGACAGGGGTCACTGAAGATTTCTTT.